Listed here are 21 T cell receptor beta chains from one sample, sequenced in a study of T cell responses to AZD1222 COVID-19 vaccine. Libraries were prepared by immunoSEQ multiplex PCR; TCRdb keeps only in-frame clonotypes and omits some of them. The sample lists around 120,000 clones; roughly 88% were seen once. The source material was peripheral blood, sampled on day 0 of MenACWY control vaccination. The receptor set was obtained from an adult in good health.

Here the CDR3 reads CASSNGIEAFF. CDR3 DNA sequence: TGTGCCAGCAGTAACGGAATTGAAGCTTTCTTT. The genes are TRBV21-1 and TRBJ1-1. TRBV21-1 is labeled a pseudogene. This CDR3 comprises 11 residues.

The rearrangement links TRBV7-2 to TRBJ1-2; no definite D call. The germline V gene has CDR1 SGHTA and CDR2 FQGNSA. V shed 1 base and J shed 13 bases, with 16 bases lying between them. The CDR3 sequence is 13 residues long. The CDR3 loop is CASSLDISAVGTF. In DNA form, the CDR3 reads TGTGCCAGCAGCTTAGACATATCTGCAGTGGGCACCTTC.

The chain couples TRBV6-1 to TRBJ1-1, with D perhaps TRBD1 (5 bases). The CDR3 runs to 16 residues. Trimming took 4 bases from V and 0 from J, leaving 15 bases between them. CDR1 and CDR2 (germline): MNHNS, SASEGT. CDR3 coding DNA: TGTGCCAGCAGTGGGGGGTTCGGAGGGATGAACACTGAAGCTTTCTTT. Its protein product is CASSGGFGGMNTEAFF.

J is TRBJ1-3 and V is TRBV4-2; D call uncertain. Trimming shortened V by 2 bases and J by 0 bases, and 11 bases separated the two germline ends. CDR1 and CDR2 from the germline V gene are LGHNA and YNFKEQ. This CDR3 region has 16 residues. CDR3 amino acids: CASSQRNRSSGNTIYF. The CDR3 DNA sequence: TGTGCCAGCAGCCAACGGAACCGCTCCTCTGGAAACACCATATATTTT.

The chain employs TRBV24-1 and TRBJ1-3; D is ambiguous. This CDR3 has 13 residues. CDR1 is KGHDR, CDR2 SFDVKD, per germline. V lost 3 bases to trimming and J lost 3 bases, with 5 bases between them. The CDR3 loop reads CATSDTNGNTIYF. The CDR3 coding sequence is TGTGCCACCAGTGATACAAATGGAAACACCATATATTTT.

The V call is TRBV6-5, the J call TRBJ2-7; D is perhaps TRBD1 (5 bases). The CDR3 has 14 amino acids. CDR1 MNHEY and CDR2 SVGAGI come from the germline V gene. V was shortened by 6 bases and J by 2 bases, with 14 bases between the two germline ends. The CDR3 spells CASRSFAGPYEQYF. DNA for the CDR3: TGTGCCAGCAGGTCGTTTGCAGGGCCCTACGAGCAGTACTTC.

This chain uses TRBV5-4 with TRBJ1-2; D is uncertain. CDR1 and CDR2 (germline): SGHNT, YYREEE (reference sequence). With 4 bases removed from V and 6 bases from J, the gap between germline ends came to 16 bases. CDR3 size: 14 residues. CDR3 nucleotides: TGTGCCAGCAGCCGCGCAGGTCTGAAGGATGGCTACACCTTC. It translates to CASSRAGLKDGYTF.

This chain joins TRBV18 and TRBJ1-1, with TRBD1 matching 7 bases. The CDR3 runs to 13 residues. J lost 11 bases, V lost 6 bases, and 12 bases had no gene match. CDR1 and CDR2 (germline): KGHSH, LQKENI. The CDR3 bases are TGTGCCAGCTCCGCGAATTTTGACAGGGATGCTTTCTTT. Encoded protein: CASSANFDRDAFF. Full variable domain (outside the CDR3, taken from reference TRBV18 and TRBJ1-1): NAGVMQNPRHLVRRRGQEARLRCSPMKGHSHVYWYRQLPEEGLKFMVYLQKENIIDESGMPKERFSAEFPKEGPSILRIQQVVRGDSAAYFCASSANFDRDAFFGQGTRLTVV.

The chain is built from TRBV14 and TRBJ2-1; TRBD1 matches at 8 bases. The CDR3 consists of 13 residues. The J segment lost 8 bases and the V segment lost 1 base, leaving 1 base of the junction unmatched. Germline loops: CDR1 SGHDN, CDR2 FVKESK. CDR3 in DNA: TGTGCCAGCAGCCAAGCGGGACAGGATGAGCAGTTCTTC. Translating gives CASSQAGQDEQFF.

This clone was picked up a small number of times. The chain carries TRBV6-2 or TRBV6-3 and TRBJ1-4; D is undetermined. Trimming removed 6 bases from V and 5 bases from J, with 13 bases in between. The germline V gene has CDR1 MNHEY and CDR2 SVGEGT. The CDR3 runs 14 residues. The CDR3 coding sequence is TGTGCCAGCAGCTCAAAACAAGCGAATGAAAAACTGTTTTTT. It translates to CASSSKQANEKLFF.

The chain employs TRBV5-5 and TRBJ2-3; possible D gene TRBD2, 6 bases. V lost 3 bases to trimming and J lost 6 bases, with 11 bases between them. CDR1 and CDR2 from the germline V gene are SGHKS and YYEKEE (reference sequence). The CDR3 consists of 13 residues. CDR3 nucleotide sequence: TGTGCCAGCAGCTGGGTGGAGGGGGATACGCAGTATTTT. Its protein is CASSWVEGDTQYF. Looking up the rest from reference TRBV5-5 and TRBJ2-3 gives the full variable domain: DAGVTQSPTHLIKTRGQQVTLRCSPISGHKSVSWYQQVLGQGPQFIFQYYEKEERGRGNFPDRFSARQFPNYSSELNVNALLLGDSALYLCASSWVEGDTQYFGPGTRLTVL.

The chain links TRBV28 to TRBJ1-2, with 7 bases identical to TRBD1. Looked up from germline, CDR1 is MDHEN and CDR2 is SYDVKM. CDR3 length: 17 residues. J lost 4 bases, V lost 2 bases, and 13 bases had no gene match. The CDR3 region has the DNA TGTGCCAGCAGTTTAAGACAGGGCCTTGGGAATATCTATGGCTACACCTTC. It specifies CASSLRQGLGNIYGYTF.

A note on this clone: The sample holds other DNA sequences that translate to the same CDR3. The rearrangement links TRBV20-1 to TRBJ2-2; TRBD1 might be the D (6 bases). Germline loops: CDR1 DFQATT, CDR2 SNEGSKA (reference sequence). The CDR3 spans 15 residues. Trimming stripped 3 bases from V and 5 bases from J, with 16 bases between. CDR3 in amino acids: CSASNSGAGTGELFF. CDR3 DNA: TGCAGTGCTAGTAATTCAGGGGCCGGTACCGGGGAGCTGTTTTTT.

The chain carries TRBV6-5 and TRBJ1-6, with D unclear. Germline-derived CDR1 and CDR2 are MNHEY and SVGAGI. V was shortened by 9 bases and J by 6 bases, with 15 bases between the two germline ends. The CDR3 has 14 residues. CDR3 in DNA: TGTGCCAGGAATTTCGGGGTGTTTAATTCACCCCTCCACTTT. Translating it yields CARNFGVFNSPLHF.

V and J are TRBV5-4 and TRBJ2-7; 9 bases align to TRBD1. The CDR3 covers 15 residues. Trimming at V came to 4 bases and at J to 3 bases, leaving 8 bases not matched to a gene. Looked up from germline, CDR1 is SGHNT and CDR2 is YYREEE (reference sequence). CDR3 nucleotides: TGTGCCAGCAGCCCGGGACAGGGCGGAATCTACGAGCAGTACTTC. Its protein is CASSPGQGGIYEQYF.

DNA for the CDR3: TGTGCCAGCAGTATAGACAGGGGTGCAGATACGCAGTATTTT. It is translated as CASSIDRGADTQYF. V gene TRBV7-3 combines with J gene TRBJ2-3, with TRBD1 matching 8 bases. The germline V gene has CDR1 SGHTA and CDR2 FQGTGA. The CDR3 spans 14 residues. V was pared by 6 bases and J by 4 bases, with 6 bases of the junction left unmatched.

This chain joins TRBV2 and TRBJ1-5, with D possibly being TRBD1 (5 bases). Trimming cost V 1 base and J 3 bases, with 10 bases left between them. Germline V gives CDR1 SNHLY, CDR2 FYNNEI. The CDR3 length is 15 residues. The CDR3 protein is CASSEVATDNQPQHF. The CDR3 nucleotides are TGTGCCAGCAGTGAAGTCGCGACAGACAATCAGCCCCAGCATTTT.

The chain employs TRBV19 and TRBJ1-5; D is undetermined. This CDR3 comprises 13 residues. The ends were cut back, 4 bases at V and 3 bases at J, with 7 bases in the middle. Germline CDR1 is LNHDA and CDR2 is SQIVND (reference sequence). The DNA of the CDR3 is TGTGCCAGTAGTACCCTAGCCAATCAGCCCCAGCATTTT. It specifies CASSTLANQPQHF.

The gene calls are TRBV6-2 or TRBV6-3 and TRBJ2-1; possible D gene TRBD2, 6 bases. Germline-derived CDR1 and CDR2 are MNHEY and SVGEGT. The CDR3 is made up of 17 amino acids. Deletions cut 0 bases from V and 7 bases from J, with 19 bases between. CDR3 sequence (DNA): TGTGCCAGCAGTTACTCGATTCCGGGGGTGGGAATAAATGAGCAGTTCTTC. Translation gives CASSYSIPGVGINEQFF.

The chain recombines TRBV28 with TRBJ1-3; unclear D gene. The V gene lost 5 bases and the J gene lost 3 bases, with 14 bases spanning the gap. Germline assignment: CDR1 MDHEN and CDR2 SYDVKM. The CDR3 covers 15 residues. The CDR3 nucleotides are TGTGCCAGCAGTCCGACCCCGGGCATTGGAAACACCATATATTTT. Translating it yields CASSPTPGIGNTIYF.

The chain recombines TRBV29-1 with TRBJ1-4, with 8 positions matching TRBD1. The V and J ends lost 7 bases and 8 bases, in that order; junction bases with no gene match: 12. Germline V gene sequence: CDR1 SQVTM, CDR2 ANQGSEA. This CDR3 is built from 14 residues. CDR3: CSARGQGFGEKLFF. CDR3 DNA: TGCAGCGCCAGAGGACAGGGCTTCGGCGAAAAACTGTTTTTT. Filled out from reference TRBV29-1 and TRBJ1-4, the complete variable domain reads SAVISQKPSRDICQRGTSLTIQCQVDSQVTMMFWYRQQPGQSLTLIATANQGSEATYESGFVIDKFPISRPNLTFSTLTVSNMSPEDSSIYLCSARGQGFGEKLFFGSGTQLSVL.